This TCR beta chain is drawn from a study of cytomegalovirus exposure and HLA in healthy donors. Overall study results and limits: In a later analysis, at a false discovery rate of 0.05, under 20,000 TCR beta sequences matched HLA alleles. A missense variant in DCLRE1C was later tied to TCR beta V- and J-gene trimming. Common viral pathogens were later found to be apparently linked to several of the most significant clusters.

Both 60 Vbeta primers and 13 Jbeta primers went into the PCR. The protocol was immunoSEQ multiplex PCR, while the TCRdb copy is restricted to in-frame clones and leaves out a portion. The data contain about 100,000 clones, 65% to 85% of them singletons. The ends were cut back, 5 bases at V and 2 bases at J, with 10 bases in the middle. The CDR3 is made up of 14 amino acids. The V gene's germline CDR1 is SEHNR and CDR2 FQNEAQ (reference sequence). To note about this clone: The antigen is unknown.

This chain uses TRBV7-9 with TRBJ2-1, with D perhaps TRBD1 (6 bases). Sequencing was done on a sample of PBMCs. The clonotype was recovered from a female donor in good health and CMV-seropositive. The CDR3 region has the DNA TGTGCCAGCAGCCCCAGGGGAACCTACAATGAGCAGTTCTTC. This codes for CASSPRGTYNEQFF.